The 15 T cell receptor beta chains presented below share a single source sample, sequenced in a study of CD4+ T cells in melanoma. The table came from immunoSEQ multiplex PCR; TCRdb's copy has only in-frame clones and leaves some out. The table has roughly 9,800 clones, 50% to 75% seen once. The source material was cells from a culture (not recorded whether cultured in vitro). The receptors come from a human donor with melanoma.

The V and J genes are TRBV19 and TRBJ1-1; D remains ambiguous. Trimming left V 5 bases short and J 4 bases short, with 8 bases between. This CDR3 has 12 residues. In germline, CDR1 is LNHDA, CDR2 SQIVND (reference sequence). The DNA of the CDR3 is TGTGCCAGTAGTTTCAGTGGCACTGAAGCTTTCTTT. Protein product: CASSFSGTEAFF. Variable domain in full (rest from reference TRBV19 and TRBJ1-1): DGGITQSPKYLFRKEGQNVTLSCEQNLNHDAMYWYRQDPGQGLRLIYYSQIVNDFQKGDIAEGYSVSREKKESFPLTVTSAQKNPTAFYLCASSFSGTEAFFGQGTRLTVV.

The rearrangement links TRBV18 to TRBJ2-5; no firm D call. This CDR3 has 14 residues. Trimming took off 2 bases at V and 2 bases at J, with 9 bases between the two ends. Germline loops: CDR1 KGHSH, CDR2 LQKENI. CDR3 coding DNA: TGTGCCAGCTCACCATACACGGAGCAAGAGACCCAGTACTTC. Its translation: CASSPYTEQETQYF.

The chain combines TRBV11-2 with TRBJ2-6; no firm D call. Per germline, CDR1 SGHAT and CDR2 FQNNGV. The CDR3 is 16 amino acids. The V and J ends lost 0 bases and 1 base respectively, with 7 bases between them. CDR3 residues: CASSLDLVSGANVLTF. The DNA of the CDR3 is TGTGCCAGCAGCTTAGATCTAGTTTCTGGGGCCAACGTCCTGACTTTC.

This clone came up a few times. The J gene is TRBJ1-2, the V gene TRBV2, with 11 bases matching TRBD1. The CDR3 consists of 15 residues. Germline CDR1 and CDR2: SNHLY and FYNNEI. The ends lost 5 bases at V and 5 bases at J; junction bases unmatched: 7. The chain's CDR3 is CASSTRGQGAYGYTF. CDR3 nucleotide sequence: TGTGCCAGCAGTACCCGCGGACAGGGGGCGTATGGCTACACCTTC.

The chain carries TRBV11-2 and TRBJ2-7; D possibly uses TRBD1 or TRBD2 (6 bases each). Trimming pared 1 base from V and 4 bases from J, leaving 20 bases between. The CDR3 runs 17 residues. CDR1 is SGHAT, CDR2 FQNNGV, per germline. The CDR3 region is CASSLVELGARGYEQYF. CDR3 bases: TGTGCCAGCAGCTTAGTCGAGTTGGGGGCGCGGGGTTACGAGCAGTACTTC.

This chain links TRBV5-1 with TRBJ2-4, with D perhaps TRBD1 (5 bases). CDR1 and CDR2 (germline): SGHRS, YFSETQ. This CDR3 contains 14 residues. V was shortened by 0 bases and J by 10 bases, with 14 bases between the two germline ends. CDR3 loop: CASSLGTKSGIQYF. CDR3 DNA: TGCGCCAGCAGCTTGGGGACAAAATCCGGGATTCAGTACTTC.

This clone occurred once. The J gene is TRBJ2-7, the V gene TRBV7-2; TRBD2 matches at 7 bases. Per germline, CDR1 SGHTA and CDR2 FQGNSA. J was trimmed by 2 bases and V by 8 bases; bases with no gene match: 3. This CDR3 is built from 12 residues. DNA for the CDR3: TGTGCCAGCGGGGGGGAGGCCTACGAGCAGTACTTC. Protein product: CASGGEAYEQYF.

The CDR3 DNA is TGTGCCAGTATAGGGGCAGGGGGTACCAATCAGCCCCAGCATTTT. This gives the protein CASIGAGGTNQPQHF. This chain connects TRBV19 to TRBJ1-5, with TRBD1 matching 7 bases. This CDR3 is 15 amino acids long. With V trimmed by 7 bases and J by 3 bases, 9 bases remained unmatched. Germline V gene lookup returns CDR1 LNHDA and CDR2 SQIVND (reference sequence).

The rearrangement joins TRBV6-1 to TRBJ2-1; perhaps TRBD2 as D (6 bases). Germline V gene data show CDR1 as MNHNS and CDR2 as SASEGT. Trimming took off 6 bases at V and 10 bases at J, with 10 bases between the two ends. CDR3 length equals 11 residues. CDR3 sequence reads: CASRGLIEQFF. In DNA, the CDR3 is TGTGCCAGCAGGGGACTGATCGAGCAGTTCTTC.

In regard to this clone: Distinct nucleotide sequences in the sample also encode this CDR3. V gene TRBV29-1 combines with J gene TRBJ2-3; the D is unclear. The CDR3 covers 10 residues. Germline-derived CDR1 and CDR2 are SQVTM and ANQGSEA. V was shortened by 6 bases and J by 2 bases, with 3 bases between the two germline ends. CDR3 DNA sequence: TGCAGCGTAGACACAGATACGCAGTATTTT. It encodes CSVDTDTQYF.

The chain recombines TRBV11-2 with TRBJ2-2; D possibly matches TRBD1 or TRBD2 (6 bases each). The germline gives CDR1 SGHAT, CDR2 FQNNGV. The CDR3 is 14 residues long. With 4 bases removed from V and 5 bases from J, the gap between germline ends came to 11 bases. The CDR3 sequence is CASSWGARTGELFF. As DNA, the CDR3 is TGTGCCAGCAGCTGGGGGGCCCGAACCGGGGAGCTGTTTTTT. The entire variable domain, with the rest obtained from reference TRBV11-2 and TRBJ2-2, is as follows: EAGVAQSPRYKIIEKRQSVAFWCNPISGHATLYWYQQILGQGPKLLIQFQNNGVVDDSQLPKDRFSAERLKGVDSTLKIQPAKLEDSAVYLCASSWGARTGELFFGEGSRLTVL.

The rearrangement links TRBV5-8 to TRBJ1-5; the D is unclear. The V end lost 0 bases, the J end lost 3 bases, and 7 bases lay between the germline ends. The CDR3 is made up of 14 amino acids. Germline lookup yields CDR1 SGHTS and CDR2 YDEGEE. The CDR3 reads CASSLGRLNQPQHF. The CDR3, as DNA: TGTGCCAGCAGCTTGGGGCGGCTCAATCAGCCCCAGCATTTT.

CDR3 residues: CASTGYHEQYF. The CDR3 bases are TGTGCCAGCACAGGGTACCACGAGCAGTACTTC. The rearrangement links TRBV28 to TRBJ2-7; TRBD1 is a possible D gene (5 bases). This CDR3 region has 11 residues. CDR1 is MDHEN and CDR2 is SYDVKM in the germline V gene. V was shortened by 7 bases and J by 5 bases, with 9 bases between the two germline ends. Complete variable domain (other parts from reference TRBV28 and TRBJ2-7): DVKVTQSSRYLVKRTGEKVFLECVQDMDHENMFWYRQDPGLGLRLIYFSYDVKMKEKGDIPEGYSVSREKKERFSLILESASTNQTSMYLCASTGYHEQYFGPGTRLTVT.

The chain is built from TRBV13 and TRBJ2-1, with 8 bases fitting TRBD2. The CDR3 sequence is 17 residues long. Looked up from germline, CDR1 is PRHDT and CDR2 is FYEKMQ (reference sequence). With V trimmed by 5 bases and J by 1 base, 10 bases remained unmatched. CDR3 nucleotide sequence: TGTGCCAGCAGCACGGAAAGGACGGGGGGGTCCTACAATGAGCAGTTCTTC. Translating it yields CASSTERTGGSYNEQFF.

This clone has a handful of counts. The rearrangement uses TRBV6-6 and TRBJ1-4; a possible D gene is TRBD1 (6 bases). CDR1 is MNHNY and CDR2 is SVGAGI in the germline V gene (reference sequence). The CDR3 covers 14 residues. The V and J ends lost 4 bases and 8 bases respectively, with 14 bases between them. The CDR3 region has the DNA TGTGCCAGCAGTTCCGGGAAGGGGGAGGAAAAACTGTTTTTT. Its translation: CASSSGKGEEKLFF.